This T cell receptor (beta chain) was captured by sequencing in a study of cytomegalovirus exposure and HLA in healthy donors. Trimming took off 0 bases at V and 5 bases at J, with 8 bases between the two ends. Germline assignment: CDR1 LNHDA and CDR2 SQIVND (reference sequence). The CDR3 contains 13 residues. The PCR had 60 Vbeta and 13 Jbeta primers. Under the authors' procedure: In a later analysis, around 12 million of approximately 86 million unique beta chains occurred in at least two donors. Produced via immunoSEQ multiplex PCR; TCRdb's table is partial and in-frame only. V and J calls and clone size are those listed in that table; D and trimming were worked out from the DNA. The sample has approximately 200,000 clones, 70% to 85% seen once; the top ten hold 0.075% to 0.1%.

Sequenced input: PBMCs. The genes are TRBV19 and TRBJ2-7, with D tentatively TRBD1 (5 bases). The receptor comes from a boy aged 2 to 9 in good health and CMV-seronegative. The CDR3: CASSIDPTDEQYF. As DNA, the CDR3 is TGTGCCAGTAGTATAGACCCGACAGACGAGCAGTACTTC.